One T cell receptor beta chain is described in this entry. Germline CDR1 and CDR2: LGHDT and YNNKEL (reference sequence). The CDR3 extends over 11 amino acids. Trimming cost V 1 base and J 7 bases, with 5 bases left between them. Clones were read by immunoSEQ multiplex PCR, and TCRdb kept only the in-frame ones, dropping some. The data hold roughly 500,000 clones, with about 88% observed a single time. The data stem from a study of blood T cell repertoires in COVID-19. About the study: Whether acute or convalescent, the COVID-19 samples came from the United States, Italy and Spain.

Cohort assignment relied on participant-reported clinical history. Material: PBMCs or T cells enriched from blood (not recorded which). The chain employs TRBV3-1 (or the pseudogene TRBV3-2) and TRBJ2-7; D remains unclear. This receptor was identified in a woman aged 60-70 years who had recovered from COVID-19. The CDR3 DNA is TGTGCCAGCAGCCAAGCGACAGAGCAGTACTTC. It is translated as CASSQATEQYF.